This T cell receptor beta chain appears in the sequencing data of a study of blood T cell repertoires in COVID-19 (dated by TCRdb to 2020 to 2021). Looking at the study overall: Samples from collaborators originated in the United States, Italy and Spain and spanned both the acute and convalescent phases of COVID-19. Where available, HLA class I and class II types were taken from metadata supplied by the sample provider and were not determined by assay-based typing. A de-identified subject ID, COVID-19 status, age in years and sex were almost always included in the sample metadata. The dataset comprised deeply sampled blood TCRbeta repertoires from subjects exposed to, actively infected with, or recovered from COVID-19. The material from the prospective study consisted of cDNA or gDNA derived from T cells, B-cell-depleted T cells, or PBMCs. The samples were drawn from the first 160 participants of the ongoing ImmuneRACE study and from some 1,300 subjects provided by 6 global collaborators. The repertoires were released in a freely available public database intended as a resource for research on the immune response to SARS-CoV-2. On the study overall, not on this receptor specifically: The amount of clinical and demographic metadata varied by source and participant and was provided uncurated.

From its cysteine to its phenylalanine, the CDR3 spans 15 amino acids. Only the CDR3 part of the read is kept: 45 bases, read in frame from the first base. This clone appeared a few times. What antigen it recognizes has not been identified. Within one base of it there is no much larger clone, and no base qualities were kept. TCRbeta CDR3 regions were amplified from genomic DNA using the immunoSEQ Assay, a bias-controlled multiplex PCR. As for how the authors treated the data: Within the assay, amplification of reference gene primers was used to estimate how many nucleated cells each sample contained. Sequence reads were collapsed and filtered to measure the absolute abundance of every unique TCRbeta CDR3 rearrangement. For each sample, productive Simpson clonality was calculated as the square root of Simpson's diversity index over productive rearrangements. Not all clones reach the TCRdb copy of this immuneACCESS table, which keeps in-frame sequences only. Checked studies attribute under half of the gap to unresolved V genes and leave the rest unexplained. V, J and clone size are taken as reported in that table, and D and trimming were inferred from the DNA itself. The sample profile shows about 220,000 clones; 65% to 85% of them were found once. Roughly 3% of the sample is in the top ten clones.

Samples from volunteer blood donors who had recovered from COVID-19 were contributed by a second Seattle source. Whole blood was collected in K2EDTA tubes by collaborating institutions according to the institutions' own protocols. For TCRbeta analysis, collaborator samples were shipped as frozen whole blood, as isolated PBMCs, or as DNA extracted from either sample type. This TCR was sampled from a woman in her thirties who had recovered from COVID-19. This receptor chain uses TRBV12-2 and TRBJ1-5; TRBD1, as called in the table, went unchecked against the DNA. TRBV12-2 is designated a pseudogene. The sample consisted of peripheral blood. The CDR3 reads as follows: CASLPTRGGNQPQHF. The DNA sequence is TGTGCAAGTCTTCCGACAAGGGGTGGCAATCAGCCCCAGCATTTT.